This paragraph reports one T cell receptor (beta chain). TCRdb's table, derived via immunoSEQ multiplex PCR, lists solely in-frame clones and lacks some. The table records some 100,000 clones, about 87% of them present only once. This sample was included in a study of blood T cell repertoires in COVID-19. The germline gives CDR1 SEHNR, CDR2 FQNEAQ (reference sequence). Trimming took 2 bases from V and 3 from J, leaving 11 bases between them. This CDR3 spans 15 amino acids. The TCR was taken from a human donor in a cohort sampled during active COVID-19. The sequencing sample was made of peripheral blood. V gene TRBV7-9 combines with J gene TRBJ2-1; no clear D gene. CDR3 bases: TGTGCCAGCAGCTTAAATATCGGTAGCTACAATGAGCAGTTCTTC. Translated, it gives CASSLNIGSYNEQFF.